This TCR beta chain originates from a study of T cell responses to AZD1222 COVID-19 vaccine. Study-level information: Samples with a second dose at about 4 or about 12 weeks were pooled together.

The study, taken as a whole, reports: Following two doses of AZD1222, Spike-specific TCR breadth and depth rose. Spike-spanning, vaccine-associated CD4 TCRs were dominant at 160-218 and 743-854. Donor demographics were predominantly white British with a female majority; clonal diversity may be underestimated.

With regard to this clone: Its antigen is as yet unknown.

Germline CDR1 and CDR2: SNHLY and FYNNEI. There are 14 residues in the CDR3. V lost 6 bases and J lost 1, with 10 bases in between. The assay was immunoSEQ multiplex PCR, and TCRdb's table has in-frame clones only and misses some. The repertoire consists of some 140,000 clones, with roughly 90% occurring once and the leading ten covering 1.5% to 2%. This receptor was taken from an adult in good health. This sequence joins TRBV2 and TRBJ1-5; D ambiguous. Sequences were derived from peripheral blood, sampled on day 0 of AZD1222 vaccination. CDR3 coding DNA: TGTGCCAGCAGCGACACAACGAGCAATCAGCCCCAGCATTTT. Translation gives CASSDTTSNQPQHF.